This TCR beta chain is from a study of T-cell reconstitution after alpha-beta-depleted transplantation in children. The authors prepared the TCRbeta library with unique molecular identifiers. A single record per CDR3 protein comes from TCRdb applying MiXCR to the PCR reads. Here the sample spans about 290,000 distinct CDR3 sequences, around 10% being singletons. Germline lookup yields CDR1 MRHNA and CDR2 SNTAGT. CDR3 size: 19 residues. V gave up 6 bases and J gave up 2 bases; unmatched junction bases: 13. Study results and caveats: Diversity and T-cell counts at one year after transplant derived mostly from new T cells. High day-60 TCRbeta diversity in some patients came from surviving recipient T cells and thymic progenitors. Where alpha-beta T cells came from about two months after transplant was reportedly several hundred expanded graft clones.

On this clonotype: The antigen is not known.

The material was PBMCs, obtained before TCRalphabeta/CD19-depleted stem cell transplant. This chain links TRBV6-4 with TRBJ2-1; 13 bases line up with TRBD2. The source is a boy in the first two years of life with acute myeloid leukemia, due to receive a stem cell transplant. CDR3 region: CASSRTTSGRGGPYNEQFF. CDR3 coding DNA: TGTGCCAGCAGCCGTACCACTAGCGGGAGGGGGGGGCCCTACAATGAGCAGTTCTTC.